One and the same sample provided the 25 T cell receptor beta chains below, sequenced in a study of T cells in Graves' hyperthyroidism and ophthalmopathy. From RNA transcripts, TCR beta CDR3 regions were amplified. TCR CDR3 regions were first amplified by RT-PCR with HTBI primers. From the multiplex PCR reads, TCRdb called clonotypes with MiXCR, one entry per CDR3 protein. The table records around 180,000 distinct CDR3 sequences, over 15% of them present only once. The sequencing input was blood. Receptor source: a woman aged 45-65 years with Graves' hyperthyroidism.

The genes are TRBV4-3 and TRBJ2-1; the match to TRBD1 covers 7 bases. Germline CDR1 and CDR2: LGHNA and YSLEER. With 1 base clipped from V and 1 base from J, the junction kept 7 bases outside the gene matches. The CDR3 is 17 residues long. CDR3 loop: CASSQARTGGSYNEQFF. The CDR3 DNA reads TGCGCCAGCAGCCAAGCCCGGACAGGCGGGTCCTACAATGAGCAGTTCTTC.

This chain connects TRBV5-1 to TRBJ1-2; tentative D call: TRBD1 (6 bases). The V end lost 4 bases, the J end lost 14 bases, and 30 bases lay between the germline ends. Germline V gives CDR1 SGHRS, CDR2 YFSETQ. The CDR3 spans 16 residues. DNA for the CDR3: TGCGCCAGCAGCCGGACCTTAGGACAGATAAAGTTTCTTGGGACCTTC. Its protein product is CASSRTLGQIKFLGTF.

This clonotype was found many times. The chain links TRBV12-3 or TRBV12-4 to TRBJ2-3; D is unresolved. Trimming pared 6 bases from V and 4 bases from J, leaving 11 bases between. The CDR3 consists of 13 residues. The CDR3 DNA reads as TGTGCCAGCAGAAACACCCTTTCAGATACGCAGTATTTT. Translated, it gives CASRNTLSDTQYF.

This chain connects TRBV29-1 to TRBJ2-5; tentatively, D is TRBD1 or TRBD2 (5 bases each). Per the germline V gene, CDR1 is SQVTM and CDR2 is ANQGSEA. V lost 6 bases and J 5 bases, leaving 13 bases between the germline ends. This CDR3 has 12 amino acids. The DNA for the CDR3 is TGCAGCGTCGCCCGGGGCGCGGAGACCCAGTACTTC. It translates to CSVARGAETQYF.

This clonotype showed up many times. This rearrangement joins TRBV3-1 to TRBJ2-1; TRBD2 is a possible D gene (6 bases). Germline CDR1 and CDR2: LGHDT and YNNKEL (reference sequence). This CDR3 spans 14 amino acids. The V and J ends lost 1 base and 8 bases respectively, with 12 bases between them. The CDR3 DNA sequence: TGTGCCAGCAGCCAAGTGGCGGGGTTGCATGAGCAGTTCTTC. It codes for CASSQVAGLHEQFF.

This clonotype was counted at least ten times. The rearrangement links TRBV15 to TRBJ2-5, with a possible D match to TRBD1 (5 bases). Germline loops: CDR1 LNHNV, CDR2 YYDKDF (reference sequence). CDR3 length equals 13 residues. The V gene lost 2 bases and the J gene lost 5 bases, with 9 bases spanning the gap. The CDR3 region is CATSRIGVETQYF. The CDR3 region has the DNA TGTGCCACCAGCAGAATAGGGGTCGAGACCCAGTACTTC.

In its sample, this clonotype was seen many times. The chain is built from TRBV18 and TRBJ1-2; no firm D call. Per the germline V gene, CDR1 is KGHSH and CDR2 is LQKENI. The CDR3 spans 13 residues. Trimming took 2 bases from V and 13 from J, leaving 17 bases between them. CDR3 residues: CASSPISSGDPTF. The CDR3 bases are TGTGCCAGCTCACCAATATCCAGCGGGGATCCCACCTTC.

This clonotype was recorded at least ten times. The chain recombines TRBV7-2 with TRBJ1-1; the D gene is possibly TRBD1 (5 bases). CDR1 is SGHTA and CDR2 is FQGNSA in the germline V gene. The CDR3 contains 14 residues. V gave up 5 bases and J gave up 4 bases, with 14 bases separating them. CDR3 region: CASSRDGFVTEAFF. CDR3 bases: TGTGCCAGCAGCCGGGACGGCTTTGTCACTGAAGCTTTCTTT.

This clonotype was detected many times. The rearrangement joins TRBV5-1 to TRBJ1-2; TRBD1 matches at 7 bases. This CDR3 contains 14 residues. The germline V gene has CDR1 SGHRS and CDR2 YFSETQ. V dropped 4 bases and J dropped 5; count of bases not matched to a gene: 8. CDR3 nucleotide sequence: TGCGCCAGCAGCACCCCCGACAGGGTTTATGGCTACACCTTC. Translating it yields CASSTPDRVYGYTF. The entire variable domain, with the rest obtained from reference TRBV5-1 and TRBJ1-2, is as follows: KAGVTQTPRYLIKTRGQQVTLSCSPISGHRSVSWYQQTPGQGLQFLFEYFSETQRNKGNFPGRFSGRQFSNSRSEMNVSTLELGDSALYLCASSTPDRVYGYTFGSGTRLTVV.

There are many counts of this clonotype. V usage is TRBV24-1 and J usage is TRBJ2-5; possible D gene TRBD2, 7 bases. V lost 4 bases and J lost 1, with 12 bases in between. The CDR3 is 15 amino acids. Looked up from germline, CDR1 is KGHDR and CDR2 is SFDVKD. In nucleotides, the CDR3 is TGTGCCACCAGTGACGTAGGGGGGGTCCAAGAGACCCAGTACTTC. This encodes CATSDVGGVQETQYF.

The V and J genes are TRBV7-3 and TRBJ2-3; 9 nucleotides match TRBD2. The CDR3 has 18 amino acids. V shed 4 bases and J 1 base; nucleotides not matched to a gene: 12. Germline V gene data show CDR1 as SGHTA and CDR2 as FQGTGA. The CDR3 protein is CASSSPREGGGGTDTQYF. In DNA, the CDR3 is TGTGCCAGCAGCTCCCCACGGGAGGGCGGGGGGGGCACAGATACGCAGTATTTT.

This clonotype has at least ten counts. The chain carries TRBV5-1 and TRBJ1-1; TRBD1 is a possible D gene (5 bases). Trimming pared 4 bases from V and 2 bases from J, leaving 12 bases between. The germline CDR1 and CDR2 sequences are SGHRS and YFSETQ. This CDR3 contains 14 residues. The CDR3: CASSPVTVNTEAFF. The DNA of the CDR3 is TGCGCCAGCAGCCCCGTGACAGTTAACACTGAAGCTTTCTTT.

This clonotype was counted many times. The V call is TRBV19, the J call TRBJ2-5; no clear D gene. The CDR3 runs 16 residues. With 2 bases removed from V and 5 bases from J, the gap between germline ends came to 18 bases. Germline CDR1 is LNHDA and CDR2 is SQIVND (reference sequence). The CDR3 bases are TGTGCCAGTAGTATAAGATTGGTGGGTATGCGGGAGACCCAGTACTTC. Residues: CASSIRLVGMRETQYF.

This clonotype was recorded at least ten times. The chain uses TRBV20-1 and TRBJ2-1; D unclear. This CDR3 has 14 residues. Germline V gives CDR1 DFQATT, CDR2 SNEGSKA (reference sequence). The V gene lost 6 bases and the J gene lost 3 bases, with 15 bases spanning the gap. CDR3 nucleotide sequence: TGCAGTGCAGGCCCCCGGAAGGGCTACAATGAGCAGTTCTTC. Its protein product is CSAGPRKGYNEQFF.

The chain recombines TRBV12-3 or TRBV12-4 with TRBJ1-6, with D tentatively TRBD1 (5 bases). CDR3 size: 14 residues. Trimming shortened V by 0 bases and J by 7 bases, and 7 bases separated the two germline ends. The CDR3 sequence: CASSLAQGNSPLHF. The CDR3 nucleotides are TGTGCCAGCAGTTTAGCGCAGGGAAATTCACCCCTCCACTTT.

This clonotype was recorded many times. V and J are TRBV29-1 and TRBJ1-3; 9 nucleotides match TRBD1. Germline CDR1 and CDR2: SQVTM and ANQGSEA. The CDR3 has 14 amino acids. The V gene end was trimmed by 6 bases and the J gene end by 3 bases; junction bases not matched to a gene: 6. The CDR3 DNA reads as TGCAGCGTGGACGACAGGGGGTTTGGAAACACCATATATTTT. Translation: CSVDDRGFGNTIYF.

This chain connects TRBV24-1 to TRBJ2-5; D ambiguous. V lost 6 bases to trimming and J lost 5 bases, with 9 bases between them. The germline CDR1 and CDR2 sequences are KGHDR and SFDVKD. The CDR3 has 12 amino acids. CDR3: CATSRDRETQYF. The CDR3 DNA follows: TGTGCCACCAGTAGGGATCGGGAGACCCAGTACTTC.

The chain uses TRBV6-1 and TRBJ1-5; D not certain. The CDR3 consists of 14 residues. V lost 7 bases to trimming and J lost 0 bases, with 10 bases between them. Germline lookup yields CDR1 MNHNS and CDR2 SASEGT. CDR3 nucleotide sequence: TGTGCCAGCACTCAGGCGTATAGCAATCAGCCCCAGCATTTT. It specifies CASTQAYSNQPQHF.

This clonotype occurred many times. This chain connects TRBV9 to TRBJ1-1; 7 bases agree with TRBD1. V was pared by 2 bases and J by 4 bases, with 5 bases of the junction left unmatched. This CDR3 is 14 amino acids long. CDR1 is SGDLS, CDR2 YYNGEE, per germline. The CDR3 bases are TGTGCCAGCAGCGTTTCGGGACAGTTCACTGAAGCTTTCTTT. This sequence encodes CASSVSGQFTEAFF.

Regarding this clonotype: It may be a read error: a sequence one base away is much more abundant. The CDR3 loop reads CVSSLGHTTDTQYF. The CDR3, as DNA: TGTGTCAGCAGCTTAGGACATACCACAGATACGCAGTATTTT. This sequence joins TRBV11-2 and TRBJ2-3, with D possibly matching TRBD1 (5 bases). This CDR3 has 14 residues. Per germline, CDR1 SGHAT and CDR2 FQNNGV.

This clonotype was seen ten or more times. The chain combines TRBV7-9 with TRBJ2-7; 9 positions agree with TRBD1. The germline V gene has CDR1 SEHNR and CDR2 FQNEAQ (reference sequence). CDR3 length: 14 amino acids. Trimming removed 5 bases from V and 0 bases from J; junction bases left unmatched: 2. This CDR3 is CASSPDRGSYEQYF. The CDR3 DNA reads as TGTGCCAGCAGCCCGGACAGGGGCTCCTACGAGCAGTACTTC.

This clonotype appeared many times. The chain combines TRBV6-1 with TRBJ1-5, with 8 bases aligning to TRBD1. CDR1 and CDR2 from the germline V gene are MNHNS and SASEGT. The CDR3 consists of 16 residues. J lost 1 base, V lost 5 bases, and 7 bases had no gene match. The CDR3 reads CASSFIRGPSNQPQHF. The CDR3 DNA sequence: TGTGCCAGCAGTTTCATCAGGGGGCCGAGCAATCAGCCCCAGCATTTT.

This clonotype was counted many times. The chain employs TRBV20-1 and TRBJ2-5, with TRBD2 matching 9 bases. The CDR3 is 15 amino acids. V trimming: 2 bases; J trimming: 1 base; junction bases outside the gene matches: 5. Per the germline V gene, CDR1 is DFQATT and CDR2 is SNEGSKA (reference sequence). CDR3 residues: CSARRGRGGQETQYF. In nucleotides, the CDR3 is TGCAGTGCTAGACGTGGGCGGGGGGGCCAAGAGACCCAGTACTTC.

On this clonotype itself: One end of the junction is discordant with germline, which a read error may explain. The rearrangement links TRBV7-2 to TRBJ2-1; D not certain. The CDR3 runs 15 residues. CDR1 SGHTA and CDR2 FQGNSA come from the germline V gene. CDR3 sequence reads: CASSPQRSSYNERFF. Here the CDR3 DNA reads TGTGCCAGCAGCCCGCAGAGGAGCTCCTACAATGAGCGGTTCTTC.

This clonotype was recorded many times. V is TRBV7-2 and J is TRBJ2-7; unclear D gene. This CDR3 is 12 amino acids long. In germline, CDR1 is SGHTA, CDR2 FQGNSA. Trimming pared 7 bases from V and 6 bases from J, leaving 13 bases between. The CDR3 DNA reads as TGTGCCAGCAACGAAGGGTCTTCCGAGCAGTACTTC. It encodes CASNEGSSEQYF.